The T cell receptor beta chain described here comes from a study of cytomegalovirus exposure and HLA in healthy donors. Turning to this clone: Its antigen is not known.

Study results and caveats: Being productive about 90% or about 30% of the time was typical of most TCR beta V segments in an earlier analysis.

The PCR employed 60 Vbeta primers together with 13 Jbeta primers. The table came from immunoSEQ multiplex PCR; TCRdb's copy has only in-frame clones and leaves some out. The data contain about 140,000 clones, 80% of them singletons. This CDR3 has 16 residues. Trimming removed 3 bases from V and 4 bases from J, with 18 bases in between. Per germline, CDR1 MNHEY and CDR2 SMNVEV (reference sequence). This clonotype was sampled from a man younger than 45 in good health. J is TRBJ1-1 and V is TRBV27, with TRBD1 as a possible D gene (6 bases). Sequencing input: PBMCs. The CDR3 reads CASSFSRGGGATEAFF. Here the CDR3 DNA reads TGTGCCAGCAGTTTCTCCAGGGGTGGGGGTGCCACTGAAGCTTTCTTT.